These 32 T cell receptor beta chains share one sample of origin, sequenced in a study of CD8 T cells in ankylosing spondylitis. Using its own MiXCR run on the 5' RACE reads, TCRdb lists one record per CDR3 protein. Among about 340,000 distinct CDR3 sequences listed, over 12% were seen once. Sequences were obtained from blood, either unsorted or a sorted T cell fraction (not recorded which). The receptors originated from a male donor with ankylosing spondylitis or in good health (not recorded which).

This clonotype was picked up a small number of times. V is TRBV20-1 and J is TRBJ2-7; 10 bases fit TRBD1. CDR3 length: 15 residues. The germline V gene encodes CDR1 DFQATT and CDR2 SNEGSKA (reference sequence). The V gene end was trimmed by 4 bases and the J gene end by 5 bases; junction bases not matched to a gene: 11. The CDR3 DNA sequence: TGCAGTGCTAAAAATCAGGACAGGGGGTCCCACGAGCAGTACTTC. This gives the protein CSAKNQDRGSHEQYF.

With respect to this clonotype: One junction end does not reproduce the germline sequence, and a read error may be involved. The V gene is TRBV29-1, the J gene TRBJ2-1, with 7 bases lining up with TRBD1. CDR1 and CDR2 from the germline V gene are SQVTM and ANQGSEA. The CDR3 has 13 residues. DNA for the CDR3: TGCAGCGTCCGCGACAGGGAAGTAAGTGAGAAGTTCTTC. This encodes CSVRDREVSEKFF.

The chain is built from TRBV29-1 and TRBJ2-7; 9 nucleotides line up with TRBD1. The CDR3 consists of 13 residues. After removal of 5 bases from V and 6 bases from J, the junction contained 8 bases not matched to a gene. CDR1 and CDR2 from the germline V gene are SQVTM and ANQGSEA. In nucleotides, the CDR3 is TGCAGCGTTTTTCTGGGACAGGGAAGCGAGCAGTACTTC. Translation: CSVFLGQGSEQYF.

The rearrangement uses TRBV14 and TRBJ2-2, with TRBD1 identical over 9 bases. Germline CDR1 is SGHDN and CDR2 is FVKESK. CDR3 size: 17 residues. V was pared by 3 bases and J by 2 bases, with 7 bases of the junction left unmatched. The CDR3 spells CASSHLPGQGNTGELFF. CDR3 nucleotide sequence: TGTGCCAGCAGCCACCTCCCGGGACAGGGAAACACCGGGGAGCTGTTTTTT.

This clonotype has a handful of counts. This chain connects TRBV3-1 to TRBJ2-6; D possibly corresponds to TRBD2 (5 bases). V was pared by 1 base and J by 0 bases, with 10 bases between. CDR3 length: 17 amino acids. Germline assignment: CDR1 LGHDT and CDR2 YNNKEL (reference sequence). The CDR3 loop is CASSQGIGSSGANVLTF. In DNA, the CDR3 is TGTGCCAGCAGCCAAGGGATAGGGAGCTCTGGGGCCAACGTCCTGACTTTC.

The chain uses TRBV20-1 and TRBJ1-1, with D maybe TRBD1 (6 bases). Trimming stripped 6 bases from V and 5 bases from J, with 16 bases between. The CDR3 length is 13 residues. Germline CDR1 DFQATT, CDR2 SNEGSKA (reference sequence). The CDR3 reads CSAQRGGRTEAFF. The CDR3 DNA sequence: TGCAGTGCCCAAAGGGGGGGACGAACTGAAGCTTTCTTT.

This sequence joins TRBV11-2 and TRBJ1-1; TRBD1 is a possible D gene (6 bases). Trimming took off 6 bases at V and 5 bases at J, with 13 bases between the two ends. Germline assignment: CDR1 SGHAT and CDR2 FQNNGV. The CDR3 covers 13 residues. CDR3 in amino acids: CASSTWRGTEAFF. CDR3 nucleotides: TGTGCCAGCAGTACTTGGAGGGGGACTGAAGCTTTCTTT.

This clonotype was seen ten or more times. This sequence joins TRBV5-1 and TRBJ1-5; 7 nucleotides agree with TRBD1. The germline gives CDR1 SGHRS, CDR2 YFSETQ. CDR3 length equals 14 residues. J gave up 7 bases and V 4 bases, and 8 bases lay outside the gene matches. The CDR3 nucleotides read TGCGCCAGCAGCCCGACAGGGTTAGGACAGCCCCAGCATTTT. Translated: CASSPTGLGQPQHF.

The chain couples TRBV6-1 to TRBJ1-5; D is uncertain. Between the trimmed V and J ends, which lost 6 bases and 3 bases, there was a span of 9 bases. The germline V gene encodes CDR1 MNHNS and CDR2 SASEGT. This CDR3 comprises 13 residues. CDR3 sequence: CASSRTLNQPQHF. In DNA, the CDR3 is TGTGCCAGCAGCCGGACTCTCAATCAGCCCCAGCATTTT.

This clonotype came up a few times. The V gene is TRBV5-6, the J gene TRBJ1-4, with D possibly being TRBD1 (6 bases). Germline lookup yields CDR1 SGHDT and CDR2 YYEEEE. The CDR3 runs 15 residues. V was trimmed by 2 bases and J by 6 bases, leaving 14 bases between them. For the CDR3, the DNA is TGTGCCAGCAGCTTCCTCGGGACAAGCTATGAAAAACTGTTTTTT. Protein: CASSFLGTSYEKLFF.

V usage is TRBV20-1 and J usage is TRBJ2-5; 7 bases map to TRBD1. Trimming at V came to 3 bases and at J to 4 bases, leaving 5 bases not matched to a gene. The CDR3 totals 13 residues. Germline lookup yields CDR1 DFQATT and CDR2 SNEGSKA (reference sequence). CDR3 residues: CSARAPGGETQYF. CDR3 nucleotide sequence: TGCAGTGCTAGGGCTCCAGGGGGAGAGACCCAGTACTTC.

This clonotype was detected ten times or more. V and J are TRBV12-3 or TRBV12-4 and TRBJ1-1, with TRBD1 as a possible D gene (5 bases). This CDR3 spans 12 amino acids. Trimming shortened V by 6 bases and J by 11 bases, and 16 bases separated the two germline ends. The CDR3 sequence: CASRPQELGAFF. Written as DNA, the CDR3 is TGTGCCAGCAGACCACAGGAGTTGGGTGCTTTCTTT.

This sequence joins TRBV5-1 and TRBJ1-2; D remains ambiguous. There are 14 residues in the CDR3. The V end lost 7 bases, the J end lost 4 bases, and 17 bases lay between the germline ends. The V gene's germline CDR1 is SGHRS and CDR2 YFSETQ. The chain's CDR3 is CASGASGSSYGYTF. The CDR3 nucleotides are TGCGCCAGCGGCGCCTCGGGGAGCAGCTATGGCTACACCTTC.

V and J are TRBV6-6 and TRBJ1-1, with D possibly matching TRBD1 (6 bases). The germline CDR1 and CDR2 sequences are MNHNY and SVGAGI (reference sequence). Trimming removed 3 bases from V and 3 bases from J, with 8 bases in between. There are 13 residues in the CDR3. The CDR3 sequence: CASSYGGYTEAFF. CDR3 nucleotides: TGTGCCAGCAGTTATGGGGGCTACACTGAAGCTTTCTTT.

The chain is built from TRBV4-2 and TRBJ1-2; tentatively, D is TRBD1 (5 bases). Per germline, CDR1 LGHNA and CDR2 YNFKEQ. The V end lost 1 base, the J end lost 1 base, and 10 bases lay between the germline ends. CDR3 size: 15 residues. Here the CDR3 DNA reads TGTGCCAGCAGCCAAGGGGGCGGGAGTAACTATGGCTACACCTTC. It codes for CASSQGGGSNYGYTF.

The sample holds a few counts of this clonotype. The chain has TRBV4-2 and TRBJ2-3; 8 positions agree with TRBD2. Trimming removed 1 base from V and 2 bases from J; junction bases left unmatched: 5. The CDR3 loop spans 16 amino acids. Per the germline V gene, CDR1 is LGHNA and CDR2 is YNFKEQ. CDR3 DNA sequence: TGTGCCAGCAGCCAAGCCCCAGCGGGAGACACAGATACGCAGTATTTT. This codes for CASSQAPAGDTDTQYF.

This clonotype was counted only a few times. The chain is built from TRBV15 and TRBJ2-2; D possibly corresponds to TRBD2 (6 bases). CDR1 is LNHNV, CDR2 YYDKDF, per germline (reference sequence). The CDR3 is 18 amino acids. V dropped 1 base and J dropped 4 bases, with 19 bases sitting between them. The CDR3 region has the DNA TGTGCCACCAGCAGAGTACCCTCCGGGAGAGGGAGCACCGGGGAGCTGTTTTTT. Residues: CATSRVPSGRGSTGELFF.

This clonotype was detected only a few times. J is TRBJ2-3 and V is TRBV6-1, with D possibly TRBD2 on 6 matching bases. The CDR3 loop spans 14 amino acids. Per germline, CDR1 MNHNS and CDR2 SASEGT. Trimming removed 4 bases at V and 2 bases at J, with 10 bases between. The chain's CDR3 is CASSATRITDTQYF. The CDR3 bases are TGTGCCAGCAGTGCGACTAGGATCACAGATACGCAGTATTTT.

This clonotype was detected only a few times. The rearrangement joins TRBV4-1 to TRBJ2-3; 8 positions agree with TRBD1. From germline, CDR1 is MGHRA and CDR2 YSYEKL. The V and J ends lost 4 bases and 1 base, in that order; junction bases with no gene match: 4. The CDR3 covers 15 residues. The CDR3 sequence is CASSPGQGGTDTQYF. The CDR3 coding sequence is TGCGCCAGCAGCCCTGGACAGGGAGGCACAGATACGCAGTATTTT.

The gene calls are TRBV5-1 and TRBJ1-2, with D possibly TRBD1 on 5 matching bases. There are 15 residues in the CDR3. Germline V gene lookup returns CDR1 SGHRS and CDR2 YFSETQ. Trimming left V 5 bases short and J 4 bases short, with 18 bases between. The CDR3 region is CASRPMGENFYGYTF. The CDR3 DNA reads as TGCGCCAGCAGACCCATGGGGGAGAACTTCTATGGCTACACCTTC. Supplemented by reference TRBV5-1 and TRBJ1-2, the full variable domain reads KAGVTQTPRYLIKTRGQQVTLSCSPISGHRSVSWYQQTPGQGLQFLFEYFSETQRNKGNFPGRFSGRQFSNSRSEMNVSTLELGDSALYLCASRPMGENFYGYTFGSGTRLTVV.

CDR3 region: CASSLTSFGELFF. The CDR3 DNA is TGTGCCAGCAGCTTAACGAGCTTCGGGGAGCTGTTTTTT. V is TRBV7-9 and J is TRBJ2-2; D is ambiguous. Germline V CDR1 and CDR2: SEHNR, FQNEAQ (reference sequence). Trimming cost V 2 bases and J 7 bases, with 8 bases left between them. The CDR3 extends over 13 amino acids.

The gene calls are TRBV5-1 and TRBJ2-7; D perhaps matches TRBD2 (6 bases). This CDR3 region has 15 residues. Trimming cost V 0 bases and J 1 base, with 11 bases left between them. The germline V gene has CDR1 SGHRS and CDR2 YFSETQ. As DNA, the CDR3 is TGCGCCAGCAGCTTGGATACTAGCCGATCCTACGAGCAGTACTTC. Translation: CASSLDTSRSYEQYF.

This clonotype was recorded a few times. The gene calls are TRBV5-5 and TRBJ2-4; 7 bases map to TRBD1. CDR3 size: 17 residues. CDR1 and CDR2 from the germline V gene are SGHKS and YYEKEE (reference sequence). Unmatched junction bases numbered 11, after V lost 5 bases and J lost 0 bases. CDR3 DNA sequence: TGTGCCAGCAGGGGACAGCTATCATCTCTAGCCAAAAACATTCAGTACTTC. It translates to CASRGQLSSLAKNIQYF.

This clonotype was observed a handful of times. V is TRBV10-2 and J is TRBJ2-7, with TRBD2 matching 11 bases. J gave up 9 bases and V 7 bases, and 8 bases lay outside the gene matches. The germline CDR1 and CDR2 sequences are WSHSY and SAAADI. The length of the CDR3 is 13 residues. CDR3 region: CASTSSGGPTQYF. The CDR3 bases are TGCGCCAGCACGTCTAGCGGGGGGCCAACGCAGTACTTC.

This clonotype was observed a handful of times. The rearrangement links TRBV20-1 to TRBJ1-5, with no clear D. Trimming pared 2 bases from V and 2 bases from J, leaving 10 bases between. CDR3 length equals 14 residues. CDR1 is DFQATT and CDR2 is SNEGSKA in the germline V gene (reference sequence). The CDR3 bases are TGCAGTGCTAGATTGGGAGGTGGCAATCAGCCCCAGCATTTT. This sequence encodes CSARLGGGNQPQHF.

A few counts support this clonotype. In nucleotides, the CDR3 is TGTGCCAGCAGCTATACCGGGACGGACTACGAGCAGTACTTC. Residues: CASSYTGTDYEQYF. V gene TRBV7-2 combines with J gene TRBJ2-7; TRBD1 or TRBD2 may be the D gene (5 bases each). CDR3 length equals 14 residues. V lost 4 bases and J lost 3, with 13 bases in between. Germline loops: CDR1 SGHTA, CDR2 FQGNSA.

This clonotype was seen more than once but under ten times. The genes are TRBV11-2 and TRBJ2-5, with 10 bases lining up with TRBD1. The germline V gene encodes CDR1 SGHAT and CDR2 FQNNGV. Germline trimming cut 5 bases from V and 6 bases from J; bases unmatched to any gene: 6. This CDR3 is built from 14 residues. CDR3 protein: CASSTRDRGKTQYF. In nucleotides, the CDR3 is TGTGCCAGCAGCACCCGGGACAGGGGAAAGACCCAGTACTTC.

The chain joins TRBV20-1 to TRBJ2-6; D gene unclear. The CDR3 is 16 residues long. V lost 5 bases and J 0 bases, leaving 14 bases between the germline ends. Germline values: CDR1 DFQATT, CDR2 SNEGSKA (reference sequence). CDR3: CSARTYSLSGANVLTF. In nucleotides, the CDR3 is TGCAGTGCTCGGACCTACTCTCTCTCTGGGGCCAACGTCCTGACTTTC.

V and J are TRBV6-5 and TRBJ2-1; unclear D gene. Trimming removed 0 bases at V and 3 bases at J, with 9 bases between. The CDR3 sequence is 15 residues long. The germline V gene has CDR1 MNHEY and CDR2 SVGAGI. The CDR3 DNA reads TGTGCCAGCAGTTACTCTCTAGGAGTCTACAATGAGCAGTTCTTC. Translation gives CASSYSLGVYNEQFF.

This clonotype was recorded at least ten times. The chain couples TRBV12-3 or TRBV12-4 to TRBJ2-5, with TRBD2 identical over 7 bases. The V gene end was trimmed by 4 bases and the J gene end by 4 bases; junction bases not matched to a gene: 9. The CDR3 totals 15 residues. The CDR3 is CASSSRRTRAETQYF. CDR3 sequence (DNA): TGTGCCAGCAGTTCCCGACGGACTAGGGCAGAGACCCAGTACTTC.

The V call is TRBV7-9, the J call TRBJ2-5; 10 nucleotides agree with TRBD2. This CDR3 comprises 15 residues. Unmatched junction bases numbered 8, after V lost 5 bases and J lost 5 bases. CDR1 and CDR2 (germline): SEHNR, FQNEAQ (reference sequence). The CDR3: CASSPSSGGTETQYF. CDR3 DNA: TGTGCCAGCAGCCCCTCTAGCGGGGGCACGGAGACCCAGTACTTC.

This clonotype was seen many times. J is TRBJ1-2 and V is TRBV5-6, with D hard to call. The CDR3 spans 14 residues. Germline V gene lookup returns CDR1 SGHDT and CDR2 YYEEEE. V dropped 1 base and J dropped 1 base, with 8 bases sitting between them. The CDR3 here is CASSLSQNNYGYTF. As DNA, the CDR3 is TGTGCCAGCAGCTTGTCCCAGAATAACTATGGCTACACCTTC.